One T cell receptor beta chain is described in this entry. Antigen unknown. The authors ran a second PCR of roughly 6 to 12 cycles using a sample-barcoded 5' primer and a J-beta primer mix. TCRdb reprocessed the 5' RACE reads via MiXCR and lists one record per CDR3 protein. The sample consists of hundreds of thousands of distinct CDR3 sequences, 45% to 50% of them appearing once. The record originates from a study of blood T cells in healthy people across ages. Regarding the study as a whole: Per million T cells, the diversity of TCR beta decreased roughly linearly as age advanced. Diversity was higher, and naive CD4+ cells more numerous, in long-lived donors than in aged donors. Unsorted PBMCs ruled out conclusive naive versus antigen-experienced comparison.

Deletions cut 2 bases from V and 5 bases from J, with 16 bases between. Per the germline V gene, CDR1 is SGHTA and CDR2 is FQGNSA. The CDR3 totals 15 residues. This TCR was recovered from a woman aged 60-75 years in good health. This chain connects TRBV7-2 to TRBJ2-7; D possibly corresponds to TRBD1 (7 bases). The sequenced material came from blood. The CDR3 is CASSLKSGGGHEQYF. The CDR3 bases are TGTGCCAGCAGCTTAAAGTCCGGAGGGGGCCACGAGCAGTACTTC. The full variable domain, in which reference TRBV7-2 and TRBJ2-7 provide the parts outside the CDR3, is GAGVSQSPSNKVTEKGKDVELRCDPISGHTALYWYRQSLGQGLEFLIYFQGNSAPDKSGLPSDRFSAERTGGSVSTLTIQRTQQEDSAVYLCASSLKSGGGHEQYFGPGTRLTVT.